What follows are 6 T cell receptor beta chains derived from one specimen sequenced in a study of blood T cell repertoires in COVID-19. Data came from immunoSEQ multiplex PCR; TCRdb stores just in-frame clones and leaves some out. The sample has a few hundred thousand clones; 70% to 90% are singletons. The sequencing sample was made of PBMCs or T cells enriched from blood (not recorded which). The source is a man aged 25 to 45 who had recovered from COVID-19.

V usage is TRBV11-2 and J usage is TRBJ1-1; the D is unclear. Trimming left V 3 bases short and J 0 bases short, with 5 bases between. From germline, CDR1 is SGHAT and CDR2 FQNNGV. The CDR3 is made up of 13 amino acids. The CDR3 sequence: CASSFSMNTEAFF. CDR3 bases: TGTGCCAGCAGCTTTTCCATGAACACTGAAGCTTTCTTT. The full variable domain, with the rest looked up from reference TRBV11-2 and TRBJ1-1, is EAGVAQSPRYKIIEKRQSVAFWCNPISGHATLYWYQQILGQGPKLLIQFQNNGVVDDSQLPKDRFSAERLKGVDSTLKIQPAKLEDSAVYLCASSFSMNTEAFFGQGTRLTVV.

The V and J genes are TRBV10-1 and TRBJ2-1; 8 bases match TRBD2. Germline trimming cut 4 bases from V and 2 bases from J; bases unmatched to any gene: 4. The CDR3 covers 15 residues. Looked up from germline, CDR1 is WNHNN and CDR2 is SYGVQD (reference sequence). CDR3 sequence (DNA): TGCGCCAGCAGTGTTTCTAGCGGGCCCTACAATGAGCAGTTCTTC. Amino acids: CASSVSSGPYNEQFF.

The chain is built from TRBV6-5 and TRBJ2-5; the match to TRBD2 covers 7 bases. The CDR3 is made up of 14 amino acids. Unmatched junction bases numbered 5, after V lost 2 bases and J lost 5 bases. Germline CDR1 MNHEY, CDR2 SVGAGI. This CDR3 is CASSYALGGETQYF. CDR3 coding DNA: TGTGCCAGCAGTTACGCCCTCGGGGGGGAGACCCAGTACTTC.

The V gene is TRBV13, the J gene TRBJ2-7, with a possible D match to TRBD2 (5 bases). Germline values: CDR1 PRHDT, CDR2 FYEKMQ (reference sequence). V lost 5 bases to trimming and J lost 4 bases, with 15 bases between them. CDR3 length: 14 residues. This CDR3 is CASSPRERPYEQYF. The CDR3 DNA reads as TGTGCCAGCAGCCCCCGTGAGCGGCCATACGAGCAGTACTTC.

This clone was found many times. CDR3 loop: CASSYGSGGAVNIQYF. The CDR3, as DNA: TGTGCCAGCAGTTACGGTAGCGGGGGGGCTGTTAACATTCAGTACTTC. The genes are TRBV6-5 and TRBJ2-4; 11 bases map to TRBD2. V trimming: 2 bases; J trimming: 7 bases; junction bases outside the gene matches: 7. The CDR3 length is 16 residues. CDR1 and CDR2 from the germline V gene are MNHEY and SVGAGI.

V is TRBV6-5 and J is TRBJ1-1; D uncertain. The ends were cut back, 6 bases at V and 1 base at J, with 9 bases in the middle. The CDR3 has 13 residues. CDR1 and CDR2 from the germline V gene are MNHEY and SVGAGI. The CDR3 here is CASSDGWNTEAFF. In DNA, the CDR3 is TGTGCCAGCAGCGACGGGTGGAACACTGAAGCTTTCTTT.